The 32 T cell receptor beta chains presented below share a single source sample, sequenced in a study of CD8+CD57+ T cells in acquired aplastic anemia. TCR beta VDJ and CDR3 profiling used genomic DNA as template. Via MiXCR, TCRdb re-called the reads, giving one row per CDR3 protein. This sample carries fewer than 250,000 distinct CDR3 sequences, 47% of them seen once, and the ten largest clones take 7.8%. In patients chosen for sequencing, flow cytometry had shown CD8+CD57+ cell expansion. Sequencing was carried out using sorted CD4+, CD8+, or CD8+CD57+ T cells (not recorded which) from PBMCs. The receptors here all came from a human donor with aplastic anemia.

A word on this clonotype: A much larger clone differs by one base, so this may be a read error. The V gene is TRBV11-1, the J gene TRBJ2-7; TRBD2 is a possible D gene (5 bases). Germline V gene sequence: CDR1 SGHAT, CDR2 FQDESV (reference sequence). V was shortened by 2 bases and J by 7 bases, with 21 bases between the two germline ends. The length of the CDR3 is 16 residues. Here the CDR3 reads CASSLHGEISYNEQYF. Here the CDR3 DNA reads TGTGCCAGCAGCTTACACGGGGAGATCTCCTACAATGAGCAGTACTTC.

The gene calls are TRBV5-1 and TRBJ1-2; TRBD1 matches at 9 bases. V was pared by 8 bases and J by 10 bases, with 9 bases of the junction left unmatched. Germline CDR1 is SGHRS and CDR2 is YFSETQ. The CDR3 runs to 12 residues. The CDR3 coding sequence is TGCGCCAGTCAAACGGGACAGGGAGACTACACCTTC. It encodes CASQTGQGDYTF.

The chain combines TRBV29-1 with TRBJ1-1; weak D call: TRBD1 (5 bases). The germline V gene has CDR1 SQVTM and CDR2 ANQGSEA. This CDR3 is built from 12 residues. V lost 4 bases, J lost 1 base, and 7 bases lay in between. The CDR3 region has the DNA TGCAGCGTTGCGGGACCGAACACTGAAGCTTTCTTT. Residues: CSVAGPNTEAFF. Full variable domain (missing parts from reference TRBV29-1 and TRBJ1-1): SAVISQKPSRDICQRGTSLTIQCQVDSQVTMMFWYRQQPGQSLTLIATANQGSEATYESGFVIDKFPISRPNLTFSTLTVSNMSPEDSSIYLCSVAGPNTEAFFGQGTRLTVV.

This clonotype has at least ten counts. The chain is built from TRBV12-3 or TRBV12-4 and TRBJ2-3; TRBD2 matches at 12 bases. The CDR3 consists of 18 residues. Unmatched junction bases numbered 8, after V lost 1 base and J lost 3 bases. CDR3 amino acids: CASSLGLAGGPLTDTQYF. The CDR3 coding sequence is TGTGCCAGCAGTTTAGGGCTAGCGGGGGGGCCGTTAACAGATACGCAGTATTTT.

The V gene is TRBV9, the J gene TRBJ2-3, with TRBD2 as a possible D gene (6 bases). CDR1 SGDLS and CDR2 YYNGEE come from the germline V gene. The CDR3 runs 15 residues. Trimming shortened V by 2 bases and J by 3 bases, and 13 bases separated the two germline ends. CDR3 DNA: TGTGCCAGCAGCGTCACGGGGGTAGAAACAGATACGCAGTATTTT. Protein sequence: CASSVTGVETDTQYF.

This clonotype was recorded at least ten times. The V call is TRBV9, the J call TRBJ1-1; D perhaps matches TRBD1 (5 bases). Germline CDR1 and CDR2: SGDLS and YYNGEE. The CDR3 contains 11 residues. Trimming shortened V by 7 bases and J by 8 bases, and 12 bases separated the two germline ends. CDR3 sequence: CASGPGPEAFF. In DNA form, the CDR3 reads TGTGCCAGCGGCCCAGGGCCAGAAGCTTTCTTT.

This chain joins TRBV5-4 and TRBJ2-7; D gene uncertain. Germline assignment: CDR1 SGHNT and CDR2 YYREEE (reference sequence). Trimming stripped 4 bases from V and 3 bases from J, with 14 bases between. The CDR3 is 14 amino acids. The DNA for the CDR3 is TGTGCCAGCAGCCCAGAGAACTCCCACTACGAGCAGTACTTC. This gives the protein CASSPENSHYEQYF.

The CDR3 spells CASTSEGGAGANVLTF. Here the CDR3 DNA reads TGTGCCAGCACCAGCGAAGGGGGCGCTGGGGCCAACGTCCTGACTTTC. This chain links TRBV6-5 with TRBJ2-6; the match to TRBD1 covers 7 bases. V lost 7 bases to trimming and J lost 2 bases; unmatched junction nucleotides: 8. Germline assignment: CDR1 MNHEY and CDR2 SVGAGI. CDR3 length: 16 amino acids.

In this sample, this clonotype turned up many times. The V gene is TRBV2, the J gene TRBJ2-3, with 8 bases identical to TRBD1. Germline V gene lookup returns CDR1 SNHLY and CDR2 FYNNEI. This CDR3 comprises 17 residues. V dropped 0 bases and J dropped 0; count of bases not matched to a gene: 5. The DNA of the CDR3 is TGTGCCAGCAGTGAAGCCCAGGGGGCATTTAGCACAGATACGCAGTATTTT. As protein: CASSEAQGAFSTDTQYF.

Turning to this clonotype: Mismatch with germline at one junction end may stem from a read error. The chain has TRBV7-3 and TRBJ1-4; 7 bases map to TRBD1. This CDR3 contains 14 residues. Germline V gives CDR1 SGHTA, CDR2 FQGTGA. In DNA, the CDR3 is TGTGCCAGCAGCTTAGTGACAGGGCAAGAAAGACTGTTCTTT. Protein sequence: CASSLVTGQERLFF.

V and J are TRBV29-1 and TRBJ2-7; D is unclear. Trimming shortened V by 7 bases and J by 3 bases, and 13 bases separated the two germline ends. Germline V gene sequence: CDR1 SQVTM, CDR2 ANQGSEA. This CDR3 contains 12 residues. CDR3: CSAISNSYEQYF. The CDR3 DNA is TGCAGCGCCATATCGAACAGCTACGAGCAGTACTTC.

As regards this clonotype: The junction departs from the called germline gene at one end, perhaps through a read error. V and J are TRBV5-1 and TRBJ1-6; D gene uncertain. The CDR3 spans 13 residues. Germline loops: CDR1 SGHRS, CDR2 YFSETQ. CDR3 in DNA: TGTGCCAGCAGCTTGATCCGGAATTCACCCCTCCACTTT. This encodes CASSLIRNSPLHF.

The genes are TRBV20-1 and TRBJ1-1; tentatively, D is TRBD1 (6 bases). CDR3 length equals 11 residues. Looked up from germline, CDR1 is DFQATT and CDR2 is SNEGSKA (reference sequence). V was trimmed by 0 bases and J by 7 bases, leaving 6 bases between them. CDR3 bases: TGCAGTGCTAGAGAGGACAGTGAAGCTTTCTTT. Translation: CSAREDSEAFF.

The V and J genes are TRBV11-2 and TRBJ1-2; TRBD1 aligns across 7 bases. V lost 6 bases to trimming and J lost 8 bases; unmatched junction nucleotides: 9. This CDR3 has 13 amino acids. Germline CDR1 SGHAT, CDR2 FQNNGV. The CDR3 protein is CASSLKGAQGYTF. The CDR3 DNA reads TGTGCCAGCAGTCTTAAGGGGGCGCAGGGCTACACCTTC. The whole variable domain, remainder taken from reference TRBV11-2 and TRBJ1-2, is EAGVAQSPRYKIIEKRQSVAFWCNPISGHATLYWYQQILGQGPKLLIQFQNNGVVDDSQLPKDRFSAERLKGVDSTLKIQPAKLEDSAVYLCASSLKGAQGYTFGSGTRLTVV.

Notes on this clonotype: One junction end does not reproduce the germline sequence, and a read error may be involved. The CDR3 here is CASRGDMNAEAFF. The DNA for the CDR3 is TGTGCCAGCAGGGGGGACATGAACGCTGAAGCTTTCTTT. The chain carries TRBV7-9 and TRBJ1-1; TRBD1 is a possible D gene (6 bases). This CDR3 has 13 residues. Germline V CDR1 and CDR2: SEHNR, FQNEAQ (reference sequence).

CDR3 sequence reads: CASSFSAGVGGNQPQHF. DNA for the CDR3: TGTGCCAGCAGTTTCTCGGCAGGGGTGGGCGGCAATCAGCCCCAGCATTTT. The chain uses TRBV7-9 and TRBJ1-5; D might be TRBD1 (6 bases). Looked up from germline, CDR1 is SEHNR and CDR2 is FQNEAQ (reference sequence). There are 17 residues in the CDR3. V was trimmed by 6 bases and J by 2 bases, leaving 20 bases between them.

CDR3 bases: TGTGCCAGCAGTCAAAATAAACGGGGGGTAAACTATGGCTACACCTTC. Encoded protein: CASSQNKRGVNYGYTF. The chain joins TRBV12-3 or TRBV12-4 to TRBJ1-2; weak D call: TRBD1 (5 bases). V was trimmed by 5 bases and J by 2 bases, leaving 18 bases between them. The CDR3 sequence is 16 residues long.

This clonotype was seen a handful of times. The chain links TRBV19 to TRBJ1-1, with D possibly being TRBD1 (5 bases). In germline, CDR1 is LNHDA, CDR2 SQIVND (reference sequence). This CDR3 contains 14 residues. Trimming removed 6 bases at V and 0 bases at J, with 11 bases between. Here the CDR3 reads CASRGGRMNTEAFF. The CDR3 coding sequence is TGTGCCAGTAGGGGGGGTCGGATGAACACTGAAGCTTTCTTT.

The V call is TRBV7-2, the J call TRBJ2-7, with D perhaps assigned TRBD1 or TRBD2 (6 bases each). The J call may be wrong; the DNA end is better matched by TRBJ2-1. Germline loops: CDR1 SGHTA, CDR2 FQGNSA. The CDR3 contains 14 residues. The CDR3 DNA is TGTGCCAGCAGCTTAGGGGCGGGGACAAGTGAGCAGTTCTTC. Its protein is CASSLGAGTSEQFF.

The J gene is TRBJ1-5, the V gene TRBV12-3 or TRBV12-4; D unresolved. CDR3 length equals 11 residues. Trimming left V 6 bases short and J 9 bases short, with 9 bases between. The CDR3: CASSSTGPQHF. In DNA form, the CDR3 reads TGTGCCAGCAGCTCGACGGGGCCCCAGCATTTT.

The sample holds many counts of this clonotype. The J gene is TRBJ1-2, the V gene TRBV7-9, with D unclear. CDR1 is SEHNR and CDR2 is FQNEAQ in the germline V gene (reference sequence). Trimming took 3 bases from V and 4 from J, leaving 15 bases between them. This CDR3 has 15 residues. CDR3 loop: CASSFGPSRGYGYTF. The CDR3 nucleotides are TGTGCCAGCAGCTTTGGCCCCAGCCGCGGCTATGGCTACACCTTC. Variable domain in full (rest from reference TRBV7-9 and TRBJ1-2): DTGVSQNPRHKITKRGQNVTFRCDPISEHNRLYWYRQTLGQGPEFLTYFQNEAQLEKSRLLSDRFSAERPKGSFSTLEIQRTEQGDSAMYLCASSFGPSRGYGYTFGSGTRLTVV.

This clonotype was counted a single time. The chain recombines TRBV10-3 with TRBJ2-7; 8 bases agree with TRBD1. CDR3 size: 17 residues. Looked up from germline, CDR1 is ENHRY and CDR2 is SYGVKD. J was trimmed by 3 bases and V by 6 bases; bases with no gene match: 16. The CDR3 loop reads CAISQGSVFDRGYEQYF. The CDR3 nucleotides read TGTGCCATCAGCCAAGGGTCCGTCTTCGACAGGGGCTACGAGCAGTACTTC.

The chain is built from TRBV6-2 or TRBV6-3 and TRBJ2-5, with D perhaps TRBD1 or TRBD2 (5 bases each). The V end was cut by 5 bases, the J end by 6 bases, with 19 bases between. Germline loops: CDR1 MNHEY, CDR2 SVGEGT. The CDR3 runs 15 residues. The CDR3 coding sequence is TGTGCCAGCAGTGCCGCCAGGGCAGTCGGGAAGACCCAGTACTTC. It is translated as CASSAARAVGKTQYF.

The chain recombines TRBV12-3 or TRBV12-4 with TRBJ1-5; D remains ambiguous. V dropped 8 bases and J dropped 11 bases, with 13 bases sitting between them. This CDR3 contains 11 residues. CDR3 sequence (DNA): TGTGCCAGCCGCGTTGGGCAGGCCCAGCATTTT. Its protein product is CASRVGQAQHF.

In this sample, this clonotype turned up many times. V usage is TRBV12-5 and J usage is TRBJ1-1; D unclear. The CDR3 runs to 12 residues. CDR1 is LGHNT and CDR2 is FRNRAP in the germline V gene. V gave up 2 bases and J gave up 8 bases, with 9 bases separating them. The CDR3 DNA is TGTGCTAGTGGTTTGTACGGGAGCGAAGCTTTCTTT. It yields the protein CASGLYGSEAFF.

J is TRBJ2-2 and V is TRBV6-5, with 10 bases identical to TRBD2. The CDR3 sequence is 17 residues long. V gave up 1 base and J gave up 4 bases; unmatched junction bases: 6. Germline V lookup: CDR1 MNHEY, CDR2 SVGAGI. DNA of the CDR3: TGTGCCAGCAGTTACTGGGCTAGCGGGGGTACCACCGGGGAGCTGTTTTTT. This codes for CASSYWASGGTTGELFF.

The sample holds many counts of this clonotype. The rearrangement uses TRBV2 and TRBJ1-1; D unclear. CDR1 is SNHLY and CDR2 is FYNNEI in the germline V gene. V was clipped by 1 base and J by 0 bases, with 9 bases between them. CDR3 length: 15 amino acids. CDR3 sequence: CASSEVVSLNTEAFF. CDR3 nucleotide sequence: TGTGCCAGCAGTGAAGTGGTGTCCCTGAACACTGAAGCTTTCTTT. Variable domain in full (rest from reference TRBV2 and TRBJ1-1): EPEVTQTPSHQVTQMGQEVILRCVPISNHLYFYWYRQILGQKVEFLVSFYNNEISEKSEIFDDQFSVERPDGSNFTLKIRSTKLEDSAMYFCASSEVVSLNTEAFFGQGTRLTVV.

This clonotype was seen at least ten times. The chain carries TRBV12-5 and TRBJ2-7; the D is unclear. Trimming left V 6 bases short and J 5 bases short, with 14 bases between. The CDR3 length is 13 residues. Germline assignment: CDR1 LGHNT and CDR2 FRNRAP. The CDR3 DNA reads TGTGCTAGTGGGTACGCTGGGTTCAACGAGCAGTACTTC. Translation: CASGYAGFNEQYF.

This chain links TRBV9 with TRBJ1-2; maybe TRBD1 (5 bases). Germline V gene data show CDR1 as SGDLS and CDR2 as YYNGEE. V lost 0 bases and J lost 6, with 12 bases in between. This CDR3 has 14 amino acids. This CDR3 reads CASSVGNSGDGYTF. CDR3 sequence (DNA): TGTGCCAGCAGCGTAGGCAACTCGGGGGATGGCTACACCTTC.

In its sample, this clonotype was seen many times. The V and J genes are TRBV14 and TRBJ2-7, with D hard to call. This CDR3 is 14 amino acids long. The germline V gene encodes CDR1 SGHDN and CDR2 FVKESK. Trimming cost V 0 bases and J 5 bases, with 11 bases left between them. CDR3: CASSQDPKVHEQYF. The CDR3 DNA follows: TGTGCCAGCAGCCAAGATCCAAAGGTCCACGAGCAGTACTTC.

The rearrangement links TRBV7-9 to TRBJ1-6, with D tentatively TRBD1 (6 bases). Germline values: CDR1 SEHNR, CDR2 FQNEAQ (reference sequence). V lost 3 bases and J 6 bases, leaving 12 bases between the germline ends. There are 15 residues in the CDR3. This CDR3 reads CASSFRRGSNSPLHF. The CDR3 DNA reads TGTGCCAGCAGCTTTCGCAGGGGTAGTAATTCACCCCTCCACTTT. The entire variable domain, with the rest obtained from reference TRBV7-9 and TRBJ1-6, is as follows: DTGVSQNPRHKITKRGQNVTFRCDPISEHNRLYWYRQTLGQGPEFLTYFQNEAQLEKSRLLSDRFSAERPKGSFSTLEIQRTEQGDSAMYLCASSFRRGSNSPLHFGNGTRLTVT.

This clonotype was seen repeatedly, ten times or more. The chain employs TRBV3-1 and TRBJ2-3; no reliable D call. Deletions cut 4 bases from V and 0 bases from J, with 8 bases between. The CDR3 loop spans 14 amino acids. CDR1 is LGHDT, CDR2 YNNKEL, per germline (reference sequence). The CDR3 sequence is CASSPLGSTDTQYF. CDR3 coding DNA: TGTGCCAGCAGCCCCCTGGGAAGCACAGATACGCAGTATTTT.